This T cell receptor (beta chain) was sequenced in a study of blood T cell repertoires in COVID-19 (dated by TCRdb to 2020 to 2021). A note on the overall study: Samples from collaborators originated in the United States, Italy and Spain and spanned both the acute and convalescent phases of COVID-19. The material from the prospective study consisted of cDNA or gDNA derived from T cells, B-cell-depleted T cells, or PBMCs. Deeply sampled blood TCRbeta repertoires from subjects exposed to, actively infected with, or recovered from COVID-19 were included in the dataset. The repertoires were released in a freely available public database meant as a resource for research on the immune response to SARS-CoV-2. Sample metadata almost always included a de-identified subject ID, COVID-19 status, age in years and sex. Samples came from the ongoing ImmuneRACE study (first 160 participants) plus 1,254 subjects from 6 global collaborators. Where HLA class I and class II types were available, the types were taken from metadata supplied by the sample provider, not from assay-based typing.

With regard to this clone: What this receptor recognizes is not known. No clone much larger than this one lies a single base away; base qualities are absent.

Whole blood was collected in K2EDTA tubes by collaborating institutions according to the institutions' own protocols. Collaborator samples were shipped for TCRbeta analysis as frozen whole blood, isolated PBMCs, or DNA extracted from either sample type. TCRbeta CDR3 regions were amplified from genomic DNA using the immunoSEQ Assay, a bias-controlled multiplex PCR. The study's own analysis went as follows. Nucleated cell counts per sample were estimated from amplification of reference gene primers within the assay. To quantify the absolute abundance of each unique TCRbeta CDR3 rearrangement, sequence reads were collapsed and filtered. For each sample, productive Simpson clonality was calculated by taking the square root of Simpson's diversity index across productive rearrangements. This immuneACCESS table, as held by TCRdb, lists in-frame sequences with V and J called but not all clones. Of the missing ones, under half trace to an unresolved V gene in checked studies; the others have no known cause. Clone size and the V and J calls come from that table; the DNA yielded D and trimming. The sample table contains some 250,000 clones; only one count was recorded for around 87% of them. Jointly, the top ten make up approximately 7.2% of the sample.

Spanning cysteine to phenylalanine, the CDR3 consists of 13 amino acids. Only the CDR3 part of the read is kept: 39 bases, read in frame from the first base. In the germline V gene, CDR1 corresponds to SGHDT and CDR2 to YYEEEE. V is pared back by 1 base and J by 4 bases, with 5 bases lying between the germline termini. The investigation overall reported the following: How much clinical and demographic metadata was included differed by source and by participant, and the metadata was provided uncurated.

Here the chain combines TRBV5-6 and TRBJ2-2; the D gene assignment is ambiguous. The TCR originated in a woman in her 70s with active or convalescent COVID-19. The sequenced sample was peripheral blood. The sequenced DNA: TGTGCCAGCAGCTTGATGAGCACCGGGGAGCTGTTTTTT. Its protein reads: CASSLMSTGELFF.